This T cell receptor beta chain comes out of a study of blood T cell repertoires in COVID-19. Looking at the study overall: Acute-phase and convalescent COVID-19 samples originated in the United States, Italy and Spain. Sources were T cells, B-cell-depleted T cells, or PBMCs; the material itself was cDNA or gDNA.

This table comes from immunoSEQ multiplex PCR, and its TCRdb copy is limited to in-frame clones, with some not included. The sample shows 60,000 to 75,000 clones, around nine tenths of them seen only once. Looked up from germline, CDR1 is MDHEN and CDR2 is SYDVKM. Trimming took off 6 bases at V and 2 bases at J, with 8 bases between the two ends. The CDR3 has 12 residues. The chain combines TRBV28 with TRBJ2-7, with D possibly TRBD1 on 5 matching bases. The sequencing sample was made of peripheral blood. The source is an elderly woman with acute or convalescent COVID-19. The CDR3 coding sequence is TGTGCCAGCAGATCGACAGCCTACGAGCAGTACTTC. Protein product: CASRSTAYEQYF.